This record looks at one TCR beta chain sequence and its context. The study drew participants aged 18 to 89 years from about two dozen US areas. The CDR3 sequence is 13 residues long. With 0 bases removed from V and 8 bases from J, the gap between germline ends came to 8 bases. Germline CDR1 is SGHNT and CDR2 is YYREEE (reference sequence). Per the original methods: How many nucleated cells were present was estimated from reference gene primer amplification. The table came from immunoSEQ multiplex PCR; TCRdb's copy has only in-frame clones and leaves some out. V, J and clone size derive from that table, while D and trimming were established from the DNA sequence. The sample yields approximately 200,000 clones, 87% seen once. This specimen belongs to a study of blood T cell repertoires in COVID-19.

V is TRBV5-4 and J is TRBJ1-4, with D perhaps matching TRBD1 (6 bases). This TCR derives from a man aged 18 to 29 with acute COVID-19. The sequenced material came from PBMCs or T cells enriched from blood (not recorded which). The CDR3 sequence: CASSLGQGEKLFF. DNA of the CDR3: TGTGCCAGCAGCTTGGGGCAGGGGGAAAAACTGTTTTTT.